A single sample is the source of the 9 T cell receptor beta chains below, sequenced in a study of blood T cell repertoires in COVID-19. Measured with immunoSEQ multiplex PCR; TCRdb has only the in-frame clones, and not every one. The sample contains about 89,000 clones, 72% of which appear only once. The sample was peripheral blood. The receptors stem from a woman of 80 years or more with acute or convalescent COVID-19.

The chain combines TRBV4-3 with TRBJ2-7; D is undetermined. Germline loops: CDR1 LGHNA, CDR2 YSLEER. CDR3 length equals 14 residues. The V end was cut by 1 base, the J end by 4 bases, with 11 bases between. CDR3 sequence (DNA): TGCGCCAGCAGCCAAGGCAGGAATTCTTACGAGCAGTACTTC. It translates to CASSQGRNSYEQYF.

A few counts support this clone. The J gene is TRBJ1-1, the V gene TRBV28; D ambiguous. CDR1 and CDR2 (germline): MDHEN, SYDVKM. Trimming took 7 bases from V and 5 from J, leaving 8 bases between them. The CDR3 totals 11 residues. As DNA, the CDR3 is TGTGCCAGCACCATCCGGACTGAAGCTTTCTTT. This translates into CASTIRTEAFF. Full variable domain (rest looked up from reference TRBV28 and TRBJ1-1): DVKVTQSSRYLVKRTGEKVFLECVQDMDHENMFWYRQDPGLGLRLIYFSYDVKMKEKGDIPEGYSVSREKKERFSLILESASTNQTSMYLCASTIRTEAFFGQGTRLTVV.

The gene calls are TRBV19 and TRBJ2-2, with D possibly TRBD2 on 5 matching bases. Between the trimmed V and J ends, which lost 1 base and 2 bases, there was a span of 14 bases. Germline CDR1 is LNHDA and CDR2 is SQIVND (reference sequence). The CDR3 covers 17 residues. The CDR3 here is CASSIGSGRRNTGELFF. The CDR3 region has the DNA TGTGCCAGTAGTATAGGGAGCGGCAGAAGAAACACCGGGGAGCTGTTTTTT.

The CDR3 DNA follows: TGTGCCAGCTCACCAGTGGGGGAGGCTAACTATGGCTACACCTTC. Translating gives CASSPVGEANYGYTF. The chain is built from TRBV18 and TRBJ1-2, with D perhaps matching TRBD1 (5 bases). The CDR3 runs 15 residues. Trimming pared 2 bases from V and 0 bases from J, leaving 10 bases between. Germline CDR1 reads KGHSH; CDR2 reads LQKENI. Full variable domain (missing parts from reference TRBV18 and TRBJ1-2): NAGVMQNPRHLVRRRGQEARLRCSPMKGHSHVYWYRQLPEEGLKFMVYLQKENIIDESGMPKERFSAEFPKEGPSILRIQQVVRGDSAAYFCASSPVGEANYGYTFGSGTRLTVV.

This clone was detected a few times. V gene TRBV5-4 combines with J gene TRBJ1-1; a weak D match, TRBD1 (5 bases). CDR3 length equals 14 residues. V dropped 7 bases and J dropped 3 bases, with 16 bases sitting between them. CDR1 is SGHNT, CDR2 YYREEE, per germline (reference sequence). The chain's CDR3 is CASSPGGTYTEAFF. The CDR3 bases are TGTGCCAGCTCCCCGGGAGGGACTTACACTGAAGCTTTCTTT.

This clone was recorded only once. The V and J genes are TRBV10-2 and TRBJ2-7; 13 bases are shared with TRBD2. V trimming: 6 bases; J trimming: 0 bases; junction bases outside the gene matches: 8. CDR3 length: 17 residues. CDR1 WSHSY and CDR2 SAAADI come from the germline V gene. Here the CDR3 DNA reads TGCGCCAGCAGCCGACTAGCGGGGGGAAAAAGCTCCTACGAGCAGTACTTC. Its protein is CASSRLAGGKSSYEQYF.

The chain couples TRBV11-2 to TRBJ2-1; TRBD2 matches at 11 bases. CDR1 SGHAT and CDR2 FQNNGV come from the germline V gene. With 8 bases clipped from V and 4 bases from J, the junction kept 10 bases outside the gene matches. There are 16 residues in the CDR3. CDR3 amino acids: CASGYLAGGKYNEQFF. The CDR3 nucleotides read TGTGCCAGCGGGTATCTAGCGGGGGGAAAGTACAATGAGCAGTTCTTC.

This chain links TRBV5-1 with TRBJ1-4; D remains unclear. Trimming took 0 bases from V and 4 from J, leaving 7 bases between them. Germline V gives CDR1 SGHRS, CDR2 YFSETQ. The CDR3 has 14 residues. CDR3 sequence: CASSLGAGNEKLFF. The CDR3 bases are TGCGCCAGCAGCTTGGGGGCCGGTAATGAAAAACTGTTTTTT.

The chain uses TRBV30 and TRBJ1-1; 7 bases align to TRBD1. Germline-derived CDR1 and CDR2 are GTSNPN and SVGIG (reference sequence). The V gene end was trimmed by 1 base and the J gene end by 4 bases; junction bases not matched to a gene: 9. The CDR3 consists of 15 residues. The CDR3 nucleotides read TGTGCCTGGAGTGGACGCCTGACAGGGTCCACTGAAGCTTTCTTT. Protein product: CAWSGRLTGSTEAFF. The full variable domain, in which reference TRBV30 and TRBJ1-1 provide the parts outside the CDR3, is SQTIHQWPATLVQPVGSPLSLECTVEGTSNPNLYWYRQAAGRGLQLLFYSVGIGQISSEVPQNLSASRPQDRQFILSSKKLLLSDSGFYLCAWSGRLTGSTEAFFGQGTRLTVV.